A selection of T cell receptor beta chains follows, all from one sample in a study of blood T cell repertoires in COVID-19. Sequenced by immunoSEQ multiplex PCR; TCRdb stores in-frame clones only, minus some. The repertoire consists of hundreds of thousands of clones, with roughly four fifths occurring once and the leading ten covering 4.8%. The material sequenced was PBMCs or T cells enriched from blood (not recorded which). These receptor sequences come from a woman between 50 and 59 years old who had been exposed to COVID-19. The CDR3 runs from the conserved cysteine through the conserved F or W. The D gene is left open where the match is weak. Size is stated for part of the rows, as once, few or many counts, or as a class when the clone is expanded.

clone_size: -; j_call: TRBJ2-3; v_call: TRBV11-3; d_call: TRBD1; cdr3_nt: TGTACCAGCAGCGGCGGGACAGGGTACACAGATACGCAGTATTTT; cdr3_aa: CTSSGGTGYTDTQYF
clone_size: -; j_call: TRBJ1-6; v_call: TRBV9; d_call: -; cdr3_nt: TGTGCCAGCAGCCCACTACTCAGCTCCTATAATTCACCCCTCCACTTT; cdr3_aa: CASSPLLSSYNSPLHF
clone_size: -; j_call: TRBJ1-2; v_call: TRBV15; d_call: -; cdr3_nt: TGTGCCACCAGCAGAGATCCCGGACAGACCAACTATGGCTACACCTTC; cdr3_aa: CATSRDPGQTNYGYTF
clone_size: -; j_call: TRBJ1-2; v_call: TRBV6-2/TRBV6-3; d_call: -; cdr3_nt: TGTGCCAGCAGTTTAACAGGGATTGGCTACACCTTC; cdr3_aa: CASSLTGIGYTF
clone_size: -; j_call: TRBJ1-1; v_call: TRBV19; d_call: -; cdr3_nt: TGTGCCAGTAGTATTCAGGTTTGGAACACTGAAGCTTTCTTT; cdr3_aa: CASSIQVWNTEAFF
clone_size: -; j_call: TRBJ1-3; v_call: TRBV27; d_call: -; cdr3_nt: TGTGCCAGCAGTTTTACGGGATATTCTGGAAACACCATATATTTT; cdr3_aa: CASSFTGYSGNTIYF
clone_size: -; j_call: TRBJ2-1; v_call: TRBV12-5; d_call: -; cdr3_nt: TGTGCTAGTGGTTTCCGACGCCTTTGGGGGGATGAGCAGTTCTTC; cdr3_aa: CASGFRRLWGDEQFF
clone_size: -; j_call: TRBJ1-2; v_call: TRBV15; d_call: TRBD1; cdr3_nt: TGTGCCACCAGCGCGGGTGGGACAGCGACTAACTATGGCTACACCTTC; cdr3_aa: CATSAGGTATNYGYTF
clone_size: -; j_call: TRBJ2-3; v_call: TRBV12-5; d_call: -; cdr3_nt: TGTGCTAGCAGTCTCTCAGATACGCAGTATTTT; cdr3_aa: CASSLSDTQYF
clone_size: -; j_call: TRBJ1-2; v_call: TRBV27; d_call: TRBD1; cdr3_nt: TGTGCCAGCAGAAAATGGGACAGGGACATTGGCGGCTACACCTTC; cdr3_aa: CASRKWDRDIGGYTF
clone_size: once; j_call: TRBJ2-5; v_call: TRBV2; d_call: TRBD2; cdr3_nt: TGTGCCAGCAGTGAAAGCGGGGGGGCGTGGAAGACCCAGTACTTC; cdr3_aa: CASSESGGAWKTQYF
clone_size: once; j_call: TRBJ1-2; v_call: TRBV6-5; d_call: -; cdr3_nt: TGTGCCAGCACCTACGGAGGATATGGCTACACCTTC; cdr3_aa: CASTYGGYGYTF
clone_size: few; j_call: TRBJ1-1; v_call: TRBV4-1; d_call: -; cdr3_nt: TGCGCCAGCAGCCCCACGGGGAACACTGAAGCTTTCTTT; cdr3_aa: CASSPTGNTEAFF
clone_size: -; j_call: TRBJ1-5; v_call: TRBV24-1; d_call: -; cdr3_nt: TGTGCCACCAGTGATTTTGGCCCGCTCAATCAGCCCCAGCATTTT; cdr3_aa: CATSDFGPLNQPQHF
clone_size: -; j_call: TRBJ1-2; v_call: TRBV28; d_call: -; cdr3_nt: TGTGCCAGCAGGGCCGACTCAAGAGGCTATGGCTACACCTTC; cdr3_aa: CASRADSRGYGYTF
clone_size: -; j_call: TRBJ1-5; v_call: TRBV6-2/TRBV6-3; d_call: TRBD1; cdr3_nt: TGTGCCAGCAGCCGGACAGGGGGGAATCAGCCCCAGCATTTT; cdr3_aa: CASSRTGGNQPQHF
clone_size: -; j_call: TRBJ1-2; v_call: TRBV25-1; d_call: -; cdr3_nt: TGTGCCAGCAGTCCCCTTGGCGGGGTCTATGGCTACACCTTC; cdr3_aa: CASSPLGGVYGYTF
clone_size: -; j_call: TRBJ2-7; v_call: TRBV7-8; d_call: -; cdr3_nt: TGTGCCAGCAGCTTAGCCGCCGGGGGGCTCTACGAGCAGTACTTC; cdr3_aa: CASSLAAGGLYEQYF
clone_size: -; j_call: TRBJ2-2; v_call: TRBV5-1; d_call: TRBD2; cdr3_nt: TGCGCCAGCAGCTTGGTCGGAGCGGGGGAAGGTCCCGGGGAGCTGTTTTTT; cdr3_aa: CASSLVGAGEGPGELFF
clone_size: -; j_call: TRBJ2-1; v_call: TRBV5-1; d_call: TRBD1; cdr3_nt: TGCGCCAGCAGCTTACCGAGGGGACAGGTCAATGAGCAGTTCTTC; cdr3_aa: CASSLPRGQVNEQFF
clone_size: -; j_call: TRBJ2-7; v_call: TRBV5-4; d_call: TRBD1; cdr3_nt: TGTGCCAGCAGCTCCCGGGACAGGGTATACGAGCAGTACTTC; cdr3_aa: CASSSRDRVYEQYF
clone_size: -; j_call: TRBJ2-2; v_call: TRBV5-1; d_call: TRBD2; cdr3_nt: TGCGCCAGCGAAGAGCGGGGCGGCGGGGAGCTGTTTTTT; cdr3_aa: CASEERGGGELFF
clone_size: few; j_call: TRBJ2-1; v_call: TRBV10-1; d_call: TRBD2; cdr3_nt: TGCGCCAGCAGTGATAGCGGGGCCCACAATGAGCAGTTCTTC; cdr3_aa: CASSDSGAHNEQFF
clone_size: -; j_call: TRBJ1-1; v_call: TRBV18; d_call: TRBD1; cdr3_nt: TGTGCCAGCTCACAGGGGGCCAACACTGAAGCTTTCTTT; cdr3_aa: CASSQGANTEAFF
clone_size: -; j_call: TRBJ1-1; v_call: TRBV19; d_call: -; cdr3_nt: TGTGCCAGTAGTATCTTGCGGAACACTGAAGCTTTCTTT; cdr3_aa: CASSILRNTEAFF
clone_size: -; j_call: TRBJ1-4; v_call: TRBV28; d_call: -; cdr3_nt: TGTGCCAGCCACGGGTCTAAGGAAAAACTGTTTTTT; cdr3_aa: CASHGSKEKLFF
clone_size: -; j_call: TRBJ1-2; v_call: TRBV27; d_call: TRBD1; cdr3_nt: TGTGCCAGCAGTTCCCGACAGGGGTATGGCTACACCTTC; cdr3_aa: CASSSRQGYGYTF
clone_size: -; j_call: TRBJ2-6; v_call: TRBV6-5; d_call: -; cdr3_nt: TGTGCCAGCAGGCCCTCCGGCGGCGGGGCCAACGTCCTGACTTTC; cdr3_aa: CASRPSGGGANVLTF
clone_size: few; j_call: TRBJ1-2; v_call: TRBV19; d_call: -; cdr3_nt: TGTGCCAGTAGCATCCCGGGACAAACAACGAGGAACTATGGCTACACCTTC; cdr3_aa: CASSIPGQTTRNYGYTF
clone_size: -; j_call: TRBJ1-3; v_call: TRBV5-4; d_call: -; cdr3_nt: TGTGCCAGCAGCTTGAGTGGGGCTTCCTCTGGAAACACCATATATTTT; cdr3_aa: CASSLSGASSGNTIYF
clone_size: -; j_call: TRBJ1-2; v_call: TRBV3-1/TRBV3-2; d_call: -; cdr3_nt: TGTGCCAGCAGCCAACCGGGACTTGTCCGTGGCTACACCTTC; cdr3_aa: CASSQPGLVRGYTF
clone_size: -; j_call: TRBJ2-5; v_call: TRBV19; d_call: -; cdr3_nt: TGTGCCAGTAGTATGTCTGGGACACTTCAAGAGACCCAGTACTTC; cdr3_aa: CASSMSGTLQETQYF
clone_size: -; j_call: TRBJ1-1; v_call: TRBV4-3; d_call: -; cdr3_nt: TGCGCCAGCAGCCAAGCGGCAGGGGAGTACACTGAAGCTTTCTTT; cdr3_aa: CASSQAAGEYTEAFF
clone_size: -; j_call: TRBJ1-3; v_call: TRBV2; d_call: TRBD1; cdr3_nt: TGTGCCAGCAGTCTCAAGCCTACAGGGGCCTCTGGAAACACCATATATTTT; cdr3_aa: CASSLKPTGASGNTIYF
clone_size: -; j_call: TRBJ1-2; v_call: TRBV18; d_call: TRBD1; cdr3_nt: TGTGCCAGCTCACCATCCTTTTGGACAGGGGGAAACTATGGCTACACCTTC; cdr3_aa: CASSPSFWTGGNYGYTF
clone_size: -; j_call: TRBJ1-1; v_call: TRBV27; d_call: -; cdr3_nt: TGTGCCAGCAGTTTGACGCGTGACTTTGAAGCTTTCTTT; cdr3_aa: CASSLTRDFEAFF
clone_size: -; j_call: TRBJ1-1; v_call: TRBV18; d_call: -; cdr3_nt: TGTGCCAGCTCCCCCACTGAAGAGGTTTACACTGAAGCTTTCTTT; cdr3_aa: CASSPTEEVYTEAFF
clone_size: -; j_call: TRBJ2-1; v_call: TRBV9; d_call: TRBD1; cdr3_nt: TGTGCCAGCAGCGTAACCGCGGGCAGGGGGCAGAATGAGCAGTTCTTC; cdr3_aa: CASSVTAGRGQNEQFF
clone_size: -; j_call: TRBJ1-5; v_call: TRBV5-1; d_call: -; cdr3_nt: TGCGCCAGCAGCTCTTCAGGTGGCCTTCAGCCCCAGCATTTT; cdr3_aa: CASSSSGGLQPQHF
clone_size: -; j_call: TRBJ2-1; v_call: TRBV5-4; d_call: TRBD2; cdr3_nt: TGTGCCAGCAGCAGGGGACTAGCGGGGGACTACAATGAGCAGTTCTTC; cdr3_aa: CASSRGLAGDYNEQFF
clone_size: -; j_call: TRBJ2-1; v_call: TRBV5-4; d_call: TRBD2; cdr3_nt: TGTGCCAGCAGCTTGGGACTAGCGGTTTCCTACAATGAGCAGTTCTTC; cdr3_aa: CASSLGLAVSYNEQFF
clone_size: -; j_call: TRBJ1-1; v_call: TRBV24-1; d_call: -; cdr3_nt: TGTGCCACCTCGGGAGGGGGAGGGACTGAAGCTTTCTTT; cdr3_aa: CATSGGGGTEAFF
clone_size: -; j_call: TRBJ2-1; v_call: TRBV7-9; d_call: TRBD2; cdr3_nt: TGTGCCAGCAGCCCACGAGCGGGGATTACCCTCTCCTACAATGAGCAGTTCTTC; cdr3_aa: CASSPRAGITLSYNEQFF
clone_size: -; j_call: TRBJ1-2; v_call: TRBV4-3; d_call: TRBD1; cdr3_nt: TGCGCCAGCAGCCAAGAGACAGGGGACACTGCTAACTATGGCTACACCTTC; cdr3_aa: CASSQETGDTANYGYTF
clone_size: few; j_call: TRBJ2-5; v_call: TRBV7-8; d_call: TRBD1; cdr3_nt: TGTGCCAGCAGCCCTTCCTATACAGGGGAAGAGACCCAGTACTTC; cdr3_aa: CASSPSYTGEETQYF
clone_size: -; j_call: TRBJ2-1; v_call: TRBV6-5; d_call: TRBD2; cdr3_nt: TGTGCCAGCAGTCGGGCGGGGGTGCCTTATGAGCAGTTCTTC; cdr3_aa: CASSRAGVPYEQFF
clone_size: -; j_call: TRBJ1-2; v_call: TRBV6-2/TRBV6-3; d_call: TRBD1; cdr3_nt: TGTGCCAGCAGCCGCGCCGGACAGGGGGGCTATGGCTACACCTTC; cdr3_aa: CASSRAGQGGYGYTF
clone_size: -; j_call: TRBJ2-5; v_call: TRBV10-3; d_call: -; cdr3_nt: TGTGCCATCAGTGGAGGAGGGGTCCGGGAAGAGACCCAGTACTTC; cdr3_aa: CAISGGGVREETQYF
clone_size: -; j_call: TRBJ2-1; v_call: TRBV20-1; d_call: TRBD2; cdr3_nt: TGCAGTGCTAGTCCCCTGGTAGCGGGACCTTACAATGAGCAGTTCTTC; cdr3_aa: CSASPLVAGPYNEQFF
clone_size: -; j_call: TRBJ1-2; v_call: TRBV7-9; d_call: -; cdr3_nt: TGTGCCAGCAGCCCACCCGGGGGTCGCGGCTACACCTTC; cdr3_aa: CASSPPGGRGYTF
clone_size: -; j_call: TRBJ1-1; v_call: TRBV2; d_call: -; cdr3_nt: TGTGCCAGCAGTGCTGACCCACCCGGGGACACTGAAGCTTTCTTT; cdr3_aa: CASSADPPGDTEAFF